The T cell receptor (beta chain) described here comes from a study of blood T cells in healthy people across ages. Study context: Researchers report that template switching captured about one barcoded beta molecule per two T cells.

Then a second PCR, running roughly 7 to 11 cycles, was carried out with a sample-barcoded 5' primer and a J-beta primer mix. One entry per CDR3 protein results from TCRdb running MiXCR on the 5' RACE reads. The sample holds 1.5 million to 2 million distinct CDR3 sequences, 28% seen once. This clonotype was counted only a few times. The junction departs from the called germline gene at one end, perhaps through a read error. This CDR3 comprises 14 residues. Germline V gene data show CDR1 as SGHTA and CDR2 as FQGNSA. The source is a woman aged 25 to 45 in good health. The rearrangement uses TRBV7-2 and TRBJ1-5; a weak D match, TRBD1 (6 bases). The specimen was blood. The CDR3 reads CAGSLDPGQQPQHF. In nucleotides, the CDR3 is TGTGCCGGCAGCTTAGATCCGGGACAACAGCCCCAGCATTTT.